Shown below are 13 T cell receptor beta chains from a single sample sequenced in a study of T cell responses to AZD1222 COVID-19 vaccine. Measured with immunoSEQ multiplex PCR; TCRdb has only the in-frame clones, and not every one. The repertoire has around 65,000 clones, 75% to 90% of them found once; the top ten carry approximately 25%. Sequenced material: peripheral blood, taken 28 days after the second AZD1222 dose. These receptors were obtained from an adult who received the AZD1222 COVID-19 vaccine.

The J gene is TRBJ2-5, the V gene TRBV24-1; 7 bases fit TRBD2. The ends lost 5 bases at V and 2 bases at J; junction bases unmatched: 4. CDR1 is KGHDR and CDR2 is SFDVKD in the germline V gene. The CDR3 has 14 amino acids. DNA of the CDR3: TGTGCCACCAGTGGAAGCGGGACTCAAGAGACCCAGTACTTC. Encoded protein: CATSGSGTQETQYF.

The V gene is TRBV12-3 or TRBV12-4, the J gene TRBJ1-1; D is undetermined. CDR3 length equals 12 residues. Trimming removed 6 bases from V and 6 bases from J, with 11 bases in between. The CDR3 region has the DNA TGTGCCAGCAGATCTCGGCCTTCTGAAGCTTTCTTT. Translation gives CASRSRPSEAFF.

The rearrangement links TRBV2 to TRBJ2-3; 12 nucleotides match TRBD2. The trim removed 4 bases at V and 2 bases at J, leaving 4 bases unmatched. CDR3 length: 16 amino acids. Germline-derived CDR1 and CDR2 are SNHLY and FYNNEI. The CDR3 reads CASSAGTSGPTDTQYF. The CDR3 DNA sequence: TGTGCCAGCAGTGCGGGGACTAGCGGGCCCACAGATACGCAGTATTTT.

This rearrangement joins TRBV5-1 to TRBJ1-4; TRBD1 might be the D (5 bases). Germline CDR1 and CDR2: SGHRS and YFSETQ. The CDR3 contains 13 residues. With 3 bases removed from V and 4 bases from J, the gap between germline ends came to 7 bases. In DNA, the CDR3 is TGCGCCAGCAGCTCACAGGTTAATGAAAAACTGTTTTTT. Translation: CASSSQVNEKLFF.

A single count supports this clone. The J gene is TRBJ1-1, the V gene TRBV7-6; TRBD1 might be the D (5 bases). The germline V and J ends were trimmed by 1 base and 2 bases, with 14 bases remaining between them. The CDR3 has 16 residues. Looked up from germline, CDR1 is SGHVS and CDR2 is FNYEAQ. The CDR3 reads CASSLGQGLENTEAFF. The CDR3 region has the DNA TGTGCCAGCAGCTTAGGGCAGGGATTGGAAAACACTGAAGCTTTCTTT.

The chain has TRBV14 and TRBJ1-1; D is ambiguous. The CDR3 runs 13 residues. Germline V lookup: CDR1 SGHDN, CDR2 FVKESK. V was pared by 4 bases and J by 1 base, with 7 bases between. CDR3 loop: CASSRFRNTEAFF. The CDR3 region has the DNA TGTGCCAGCAGCCGGTTCAGGAACACTGAAGCTTTCTTT. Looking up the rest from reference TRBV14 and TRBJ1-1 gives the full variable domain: EAGVTQFPSHSVIEKGQTVTLRCDPISGHDNLYWYRRVMGKEIKFLLHFVKESKQDESGMPNNRFLAERTGGTYSTLKVQPAELEDSGVYFCASSRFRNTEAFFGQGTRLTVV.

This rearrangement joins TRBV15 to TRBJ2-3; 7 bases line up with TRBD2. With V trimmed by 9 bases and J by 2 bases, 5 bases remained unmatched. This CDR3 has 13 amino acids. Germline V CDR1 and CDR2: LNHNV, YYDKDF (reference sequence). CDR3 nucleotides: TGTGCCACGGGAGGGAGGGCCACAGATACGCAGTATTTT. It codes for CATGGRATDTQYF.

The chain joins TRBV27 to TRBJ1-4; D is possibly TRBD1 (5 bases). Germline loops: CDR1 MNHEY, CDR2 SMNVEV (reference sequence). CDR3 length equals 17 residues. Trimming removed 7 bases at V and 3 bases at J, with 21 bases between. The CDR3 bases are TGTGCCAGCACCCCCCGGGGGGGTCGGATAGCTAATGAAAAACTGTTTTTT. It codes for CASTPRGGRIANEKLFF.

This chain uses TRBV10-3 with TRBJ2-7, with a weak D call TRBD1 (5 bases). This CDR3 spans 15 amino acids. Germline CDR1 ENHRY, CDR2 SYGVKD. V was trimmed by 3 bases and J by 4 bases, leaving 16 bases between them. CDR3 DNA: TGTGCCATCAGTGAAAAAGGGGTAGGTTTTTACGAGCAGTACTTC. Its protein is CAISEKGVGFYEQYF.

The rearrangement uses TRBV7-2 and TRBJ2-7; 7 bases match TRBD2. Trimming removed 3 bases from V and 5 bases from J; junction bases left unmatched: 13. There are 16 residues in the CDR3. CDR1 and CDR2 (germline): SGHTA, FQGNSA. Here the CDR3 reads CASSFTGTTLLNEQYF. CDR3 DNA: TGTGCCAGCAGCTTCACCGGGACTACATTACTCAACGAGCAGTACTTC. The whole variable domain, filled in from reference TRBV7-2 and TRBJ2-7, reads GAGVSQSPSNKVTEKGKDVELRCDPISGHTALYWYRQSLGQGLEFLIYFQGNSAPDKSGLPSDRFSAERTGGSVSTLTIQRTQQEDSAVYLCASSFTGTTLLNEQYFGPGTRLTVT.

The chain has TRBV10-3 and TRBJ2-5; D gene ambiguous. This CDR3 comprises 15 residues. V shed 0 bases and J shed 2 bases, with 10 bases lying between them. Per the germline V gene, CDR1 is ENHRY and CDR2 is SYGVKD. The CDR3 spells CAISESKAAQETQYF. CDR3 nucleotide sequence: TGTGCCATCAGTGAGTCGAAGGCAGCACAAGAGACCCAGTACTTC.

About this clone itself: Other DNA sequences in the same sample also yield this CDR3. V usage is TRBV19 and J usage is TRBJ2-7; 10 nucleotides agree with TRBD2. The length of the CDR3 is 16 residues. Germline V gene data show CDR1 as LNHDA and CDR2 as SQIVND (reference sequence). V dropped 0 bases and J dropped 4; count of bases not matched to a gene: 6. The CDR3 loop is CASSIELAGVGYEQYF. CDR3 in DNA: TGTGCCAGTAGTATAGAGCTAGCGGGAGTAGGGTACGAGCAGTACTTC.

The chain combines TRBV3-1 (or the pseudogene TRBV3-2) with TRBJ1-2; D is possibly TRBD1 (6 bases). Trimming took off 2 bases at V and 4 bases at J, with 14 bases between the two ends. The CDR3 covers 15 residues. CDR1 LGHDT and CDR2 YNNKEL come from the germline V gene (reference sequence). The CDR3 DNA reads TGTGCCAGCAGCCAACCGGGGGCCGGGTTCTATGGCTACACCTTC. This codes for CASSQPGAGFYGYTF.